This passage covers 23 T cell receptor beta chains from one sample sequenced in a study of T-cell reconstitution after alpha-beta-depleted transplantation in children. Preparation of the TCRbeta library involved a method that used unique molecular identifiers. TCRdb re-analysed the PCR reads in MiXCR, keeping a single row per CDR3 protein. The table shows some 200,000 distinct CDR3 sequences, with 6.6% occurring only once. Sample: PBMCs, taken before TCRalphabeta/CD19-depleted stem cell transplant. The receptor source for this set is a boy younger than 10 with acute lymphoblastic leukemia, due to receive a stem cell transplant.

The rearrangement uses TRBV4-3 and TRBJ2-7; 8 bases fit TRBD1. The CDR3 spans 18 residues. J lost 2 bases, V lost 0 bases, and 12 bases had no gene match. Per the germline V gene, CDR1 is LGHNA and CDR2 is YSLEER. CDR3 sequence: CASSQENYGTGVTYEQYF. The DNA for the CDR3 is TGCGCCAGCAGCCAAGAAAATTATGGGACAGGAGTAACCTACGAGCAGTACTTC.

The chain carries TRBV7-6 and TRBJ2-1; 11 bases agree with TRBD2. The V and J ends lost 8 bases and 5 bases, in that order; junction bases with no gene match: 11. This CDR3 is built from 16 residues. The germline gives CDR1 SGHVS, CDR2 FNYEAQ. The CDR3 here is CASGLSSGRSHNEQFF. DNA for the CDR3: TGTGCCAGCGGCCTTTCTAGCGGGAGGTCCCACAATGAGCAGTTCTTC.

This chain links TRBV11-3 with TRBJ1-6; D may be TRBD1 (5 bases). CDR1 and CDR2 from the germline V gene are SGHNT and YENEEA. The CDR3 runs to 14 residues. V lost 4 bases, J lost 8 bases, and 12 bases lay in between. The chain's CDR3 is CASSWMLGDSPLHF. CDR3 sequence (DNA): TGTGCCAGCAGCTGGATGTTGGGGGATTCACCCCTCCACTTT.

The sample holds many counts of this clonotype. This sequence joins TRBV20-1 and TRBJ2-5; tentatively, D is TRBD1 (6 bases). Trimming pared 0 bases from V and 2 bases from J, leaving 22 bases between. The length of the CDR3 is 18 residues. CDR1 and CDR2 from the germline V gene are DFQATT and SNEGSKA (reference sequence). CDR3 in amino acids: CSARDMGATPKLQETQYF. The CDR3 nucleotides read TGCAGTGCTAGAGATATGGGGGCCACCCCGAAACTACAAGAGACCCAGTACTTC.

Regarding this clonotype: The junction departs from the called germline gene at one end, perhaps through a read error. This chain uses TRBV10-2 with TRBJ2-1, with D possibly matching TRBD2 (5 bases). The CDR3 runs 13 residues. The germline gives CDR1 WSHSY, CDR2 SAAADI. CDR3 DNA sequence: TGCGCCAGCGGTGAGCGGTACTACAATGAGCAGTTCTTC. It yields the protein CASGERYYNEQFF.

The V gene is TRBV5-5, the J gene TRBJ2-7, with 11 bases fitting TRBD2. CDR3 length: 14 residues. CDR1 SGHKS and CDR2 YYEKEE come from the germline V gene (reference sequence). Losses at the gene ends were 5 bases for V and 6 bases for J; bases not matched to a gene: 7. Written as DNA, the CDR3 is TGTGCCAGCAGGGAACTAGCGGGAGACGGCGAGCAGTACTTC. Translating it yields CASRELAGDGEQYF. Full variable domain (outside the CDR3, taken from reference TRBV5-5 and TRBJ2-7): DAGVTQSPTHLIKTRGQQVTLRCSPISGHKSVSWYQQVLGQGPQFIFQYYEKEERGRGNFPDRFSARQFPNYSSELNVNALLLGDSALYLCASRELAGDGEQYFGPGTRLTVT.

Only one count was recorded for this clonotype. A read error is possible here, since a much larger clone lies one base away. This chain links TRBV5-6 with TRBJ2-1; the D is unclear. This CDR3 has 15 residues. CDR1 and CDR2 from the germline V gene are SGHDT and YYEEEE. The CDR3 nucleotides read TGTGCCAGCATCTTGAACCCCAGTAGGGTTAATGAGCAGTTCTTC. It specifies CASILNPSRVNEQFF.

The chain uses TRBV6-5 and TRBJ1-2; no firm D call. The germline CDR1 and CDR2 sequences are MNHEY and SVGAGI. Trimming left V 2 bases short and J 0 bases short, with 7 bases between. The CDR3 consists of 14 residues. CDR3 nucleotide sequence: TGTGCCAGCAGTTACCTTTCCTCTAACTATGGCTACACCTTC. Amino acid sequence: CASSYLSSNYGYTF.

This clonotype was detected many times. The V call is TRBV5-1, the J call TRBJ2-2; no clear D gene. The CDR3 length is 13 residues. Germline V CDR1 and CDR2: SGHRS, YFSETQ. V lost 0 bases, J lost 3 bases, and 3 bases lay in between. As DNA, the CDR3 is TGCGCCAGCAGCTTGGAAGACACCGGGGAGCTGTTTTTT. It yields the protein CASSLEDTGELFF.

The rearrangement joins TRBV12-3 or TRBV12-4 to TRBJ1-2; TRBD1 aligns across 11 bases. The junction had 6 bases not matched to a gene; V was cut back by 5 bases and J by 7 bases. The CDR3 covers 14 residues. The CDR3 nucleotides read TGTGCCAGCAGTCCCGGACAGGGGGCTGGTGGCTACACCTTC. Amino acid sequence: CASSPGQGAGGYTF.

In this sample, this clonotype turned up many times. The chain carries TRBV29-1 and TRBJ1-1, with D unresolved. The V gene's germline CDR1 is SQVTM and CDR2 ANQGSEA. The V end was cut by 1 base, the J end by 4 bases, with 4 bases between. The CDR3 sequence is 11 residues long. DNA of the CDR3: TGCAGCGTTGAAGGGCTCACTGAAGCTTTCTTT. The encoded protein is CSVEGLTEAFF.

This clonotype was recorded only once. The chain carries TRBV29-1 and TRBJ1-1; possible D gene TRBD1, 5 bases. V was clipped by 6 bases and J by 6 bases, with 20 bases between them. CDR1 SQVTM and CDR2 ANQGSEA come from the germline V gene. The CDR3 length is 14 residues. The CDR3 loop is CSVVSRATHSEAFF. Written as DNA, the CDR3 is TGCAGCGTCGTATCCAGGGCCACCCACTCTGAAGCTTTCTTT.

In this sample, this clonotype turned up many times. V usage is TRBV7-9 and J usage is TRBJ2-7, with a tentative D call TRBD2 (5 bases). Germline-derived CDR1 and CDR2 are SEHNR and FQNEAQ (reference sequence). Trimming removed 7 bases at V and 5 bases at J, with 21 bases between. This CDR3 has 15 amino acids. As DNA, the CDR3 is TGTGCCAGCACCGCTCGGCTAGGGCAGAGGGACGAGCAGTACTTC. This gives the protein CASTARLGQRDEQYF.

This clonotype was counted a few times. V gene TRBV7-9 combines with J gene TRBJ2-7; the D call may be TRBD1 or TRBD2 (5 bases each). The CDR3 runs 15 residues. V lost 4 bases, J lost 4 bases, and 17 bases lay in between. Germline CDR1 is SEHNR and CDR2 is FQNEAQ (reference sequence). The CDR3 loop is CASSSLRQEGYEQYF. CDR3 coding DNA: TGTGCCAGCAGCTCCCTGCGTCAAGAGGGGTACGAGCAGTACTTC.

As concerns this clonotype: This is likely a read error, given that the CDR3 carries no conserved phenylalanine or tryptophan at its end. The rearrangement links TRBV20-1 to TRBJ1-5; TRBD1 is a possible D gene (6 bases). Trimming cost V 6 bases and J 6 bases, with 21 bases left between them. CDR1 DFQATT and CDR2 SNEGSKA come from the germline V gene (reference sequence). The CDR3 is made up of 15 amino acids. In nucleotides, the CDR3 is TGCAGTGCCGGGGGCTCTGGGCTAGCCTCTCAGCCCCAGCATTGT. Translation: CSAGGSGLASQPQHC.

This clonotype was seen ten or more times. V usage is TRBV28 and J usage is TRBJ1-2; tentatively, D is TRBD1 (5 bases). The germline gives CDR1 MDHEN, CDR2 SYDVKM. Trimming took 7 bases from V and 3 from J, leaving 18 bases between them. This CDR3 is 15 amino acids long. This CDR3 is CASTIAGRDYYGYTF. Written as DNA, the CDR3 is TGTGCCAGCACGATCGCAGGGAGGGACTACTATGGCTACACCTTC.

This clonotype has at least ten counts. The rearrangement links TRBV6-6 to TRBJ2-1, with D possibly TRBD2 on 5 matching bases. The V gene lost 6 bases and the J gene lost 5 bases, with 8 bases spanning the gap. The CDR3 totals 12 residues. Germline V gives CDR1 MNHNY, CDR2 SVGAGI (reference sequence). The CDR3 protein is CASRGEDNEQFF. CDR3 coding DNA: TGTGCCAGCAGGGGAGAGGACAATGAGCAGTTCTTC.

Only a few counts were recorded for this clonotype. The gene calls are TRBV2 and TRBJ1-5; D not resolved. The germline gives CDR1 SNHLY, CDR2 FYNNEI. CDR3 length: 12 residues. V lost 3 bases, J lost 6 bases, and 6 bases lay in between. The CDR3, as DNA: TGTGCCAGCAGTGATTTGAGTCAGCCCCAGCATTTT. Protein: CASSDLSQPQHF.

The sample holds a few counts of this clonotype. The chain recombines TRBV20-1 with TRBJ2-1; tentative D call: TRBD2 (5 bases). Between the trimmed V and J ends, which lost 5 bases and 7 bases, there was a span of 21 bases. The CDR3 consists of 15 residues. Germline V CDR1 and CDR2: DFQATT, SNEGSKA (reference sequence). The CDR3, as DNA: TGCAGTGCTGAGCCCGATCGACTTGCGGGTAATGAGCAGTTCTTC. Translating gives CSAEPDRLAGNEQFF.

This clonotype occurred many times. CDR3 sequence reads: CASSLEAGLYQPQHF. The CDR3 DNA sequence: TGTGCCAGCAGCTTAGAGGCAGGCCTATATCAGCCCCAGCATTTT. The chain has TRBV7-6 and TRBJ1-5; D is unresolved. The CDR3 is 15 amino acids. Trimming pared 1 base from V and 5 bases from J, leaving 12 bases between. Germline CDR1 is SGHVS and CDR2 is FNYEAQ.

In its sample, this clonotype was seen many times. This sequence joins TRBV29-1 and TRBJ2-5, with D perhaps TRBD1 (5 bases). The CDR3 is made up of 12 amino acids. CDR1 SQVTM and CDR2 ANQGSEA come from the germline V gene. The germline V and J ends were trimmed by 7 bases and 7 bases, with 16 bases remaining between them. CDR3 residues: CSASGRVGTQYF. The CDR3 nucleotides are TGCAGCGCCTCCGGCAGGGTGGGGACCCAGTACTTC.

This clonotype was observed many times. This rearrangement joins TRBV15 to TRBJ2-7, with TRBD1 as a possible D gene (5 bases). The germline V and J ends were trimmed by 0 bases and 3 bases, with 9 bases remaining between them. Germline-derived CDR1 and CDR2 are LNHNV and YYDKDF (reference sequence). The CDR3 covers 14 residues. The CDR3 sequence is CATSREDRDYEQYF. DNA for the CDR3: TGTGCCACCAGCAGAGAAGACAGAGACTACGAGCAGTACTTC.

The chain joins TRBV4-3 to TRBJ2-7; TRBD1 matches 9 bases. Trimming removed 3 bases from V and 2 bases from J; junction bases left unmatched: 2. CDR1 and CDR2 (germline): LGHNA, YSLEER. The CDR3 extends over 14 amino acids. CDR3 in amino acids: CASSQGTGPYEQYF. The CDR3 nucleotides read TGCGCCAGCAGCCAGGGGACAGGGCCCTACGAGCAGTACTTC.